One and the same sample provided the 29 T cell receptor beta chains below, sequenced in a study of tumor-infiltrating lymphocytes in primary liver carcinoma. Blood RNA was derived from unsorted whole blood, and germline DNA was extracted too. A primer matching the constant region was used to make TCR beta cDNA from approximately 500 ng of total RNA. What produced the TCR beta libraries was three nested multiplex PCR rounds using slightly modified ARM-PCR. The first two PCR rounds used TRBV1-TRBV30 forward primers with a C-beta reverse primer, roughly 10 cycles each. MiXCR was run by TCRdb on the multiplex PCR reads, yielding one entry per CDR3 protein. Of approximately 330,000 distinct CDR3 sequences in the sample, around three fifths were seen once. Source material: peripheral blood. The source is a man in his forties or fifties with primary liver carcinoma and hepatitis B virus infection.

The V and J genes are TRBV29-1 and TRBJ1-2; 8 nucleotides align to TRBD1. This CDR3 has 13 amino acids. The germline V gene encodes CDR1 SQVTM and CDR2 ANQGSEA. The CDR3 loop reads CNGGQACNYGYTF. In nucleotides, the CDR3 is TGCAACGGGGGACAGGCATGCAACTATGGCTACACCTTC.

The chain uses TRBV5-1 and TRBJ2-1; 14 bases align to TRBD2. With 4 bases clipped from V and 5 bases from J, the junction kept 14 bases outside the gene matches. CDR3 length: 19 amino acids. Germline V lookup: CDR1 SGHRS, CDR2 YFSETQ. DNA for the CDR3: TGCGCCAGCAGCACGACGGGACTAGCGGGAGTAGGTGGGCACAATGAGCAGTTCTTC. Translating gives CASSTTGLAGVGGHNEQFF. Supplemented by reference TRBV5-1 and TRBJ2-1, the full variable domain reads KAGVTQTPRYLIKTRGQQVTLSCSPISGHRSVSWYQQTPGQGLQFLFEYFSETQRNKGNFPGRFSGRQFSNSRSEMNVSTLELGDSALYLCASSTTGLAGVGGHNEQFFGPGTRLTVL.

V gene TRBV4-2 combines with J gene TRBJ2-3; D gene ambiguous. CDR3 size: 15 residues. V shed 0 bases and J shed 7 bases, with 14 bases lying between them. CDR1 is LGHNA, CDR2 YNFKEQ, per germline. CDR3 protein: CASSQDLIATYTQYF. In DNA form, the CDR3 reads TGTGCCAGCAGCCAAGATTTGATAGCAACATATACGCAGTATTTT.

Notes on this clonotype: One end of the junction does not line up with germline, which may come from a read error. The chain combines TRBV11-2 with TRBJ2-1; 12 nucleotides line up with TRBD2. Per the germline V gene, CDR1 is SGHAT and CDR2 is FQNNGV. The CDR3 sequence is 16 residues long. Written as DNA, the CDR3 is TGTGCCAGCAGCTCCGCCCCAGGACTAGCGGGAAAGGAGCATTTCTTC. Residues: CASSSAPGLAGKEHFF.

The CDR3 is CASSARQGSSSPLHF. CDR3 in DNA: TGCGCCAGCAGCGCTCGACAGGGAAGTTCTTCACCCCTCCACTTT. V usage is TRBV4-1 and J usage is TRBJ1-6; 7 bases map to TRBD1. J lost 9 bases, V lost 5 bases, and 10 bases had no gene match. The CDR3 runs to 15 residues. Germline V lookup: CDR1 MGHRA, CDR2 YSYEKL.

On this clonotype itself: A much larger clone lies a single base off, so this may be a read error. This chain's CDR3 is CASSVGTRRETQYF. The CDR3 nucleotides are TGTGCCAGCAGCGTCGGGACACGGAGGGAGACCCAGTACTTC. This chain joins TRBV5-5 and TRBJ2-5; D might be TRBD1 (6 bases). The V end was cut by 4 bases, the J end by 5 bases, with 15 bases between. The CDR3 contains 14 residues. Germline lookup yields CDR1 SGHKS and CDR2 YYEKEE (reference sequence).

A word on this clonotype: With a much larger clone just one base away, this may be a read error. J is TRBJ2-1 and V is TRBV6-5; TRBD2 matches at 7 bases. CDR1 is MNHEY, CDR2 SVGAGI, per germline. Trimming took 0 bases from V and 8 from J; bases not matched to a gene: 7. This CDR3 region has 15 residues. The CDR3 is CASSYSRGRLDEQFF. The DNA of the CDR3 is TGTGCCAGCAGTTACTCTCGCGGGAGATTGGATGAGCAGTTCTTC.

This clonotype was seen once. A junction boundary mismatches the germline segment, possibly from a read error. The chain uses TRBV11-2 and TRBJ2-1, with D tentatively TRBD1 (5 bases). The CDR3 sequence is 17 residues long. CDR1 is SGHAT and CDR2 is FQNNGV in the germline V gene. The CDR3 loop is CASSLNRFRVVDNVQFF. The CDR3 DNA reads TGTGCCAGCAGCTTAAATCGGTTCAGGGTTGTTGACAATGTGCAGTTCTTC.

This clonotype was seen repeatedly, ten times or more. This sequence joins TRBV6-1 and TRBJ2-7, with D possibly being TRBD1 or TRBD2 (6 bases each). There are 12 residues in the CDR3. Between the trimmed V and J ends, which lost 6 bases and 7 bases, there was a span of 13 bases. Germline assignment: CDR1 MNHNS and CDR2 SASEGT. CDR3 amino acids: CASRTGRREQYF. The CDR3 DNA sequence: TGTGCCAGCAGAACAGGGAGGAGAGAGCAGTACTTC.

This clonotype was counted a few times. V gene TRBV28 combines with J gene TRBJ2-7; D possibly corresponds to TRBD2 (5 bases). CDR1 and CDR2 from the germline V gene are MDHEN and SYDVKM. V was shortened by 4 bases and J by 4 bases, with 14 bases between the two germline ends. This CDR3 comprises 14 residues. The DNA of the CDR3 is TGTGCCAGCAGTTCCCCCACTAGTAAATACGAGCAGTACTTC. Encoded protein: CASSSPTSKYEQYF.

About this clonotype: It may be a read error: a sequence one base away is much more abundant. The chain carries TRBV6-2 or TRBV6-3 and TRBJ2-2; 12 nucleotides match TRBD2. The CDR3 has 19 residues. Trimming at V came to 2 bases and at J to 4 bases, leaving 11 bases not matched to a gene. Germline lookup yields CDR1 MNHEY and CDR2 SVGEGT. The CDR3, as DNA: TGTGCCAGCAGTTACCTAAGGACTAGCGGGGTCGCGAGCACCGGGGAGCTGTTTTTT. Translation gives CASSYLRTSGVASTGELFF.

About this clonotype itself: Likely a read error: the CDR3 ends without its conserved phenylalanine or tryptophan. The chain employs TRBV11-2 and TRBJ2-1; TRBD1 matches 7 bases. Germline assignment: CDR1 SGHAT and CDR2 FQNNGV. The V segment lost 6 bases and the J segment 6 bases; nucleotides outside the gene matches: 11. There are 15 residues in the CDR3. Here the CDR3 DNA reads TGTGCCAGCAGACGGACAGGTGAGGGTGGCAATGAGCAGTTCCTC. Amino acid sequence: CASRRTGEGGNEQFL.

As to this clonotype: This may come from a read error, since a much larger clone is one base off. The chain recombines TRBV10-3 with TRBJ2-7, with 10 bases that match TRBD1. This CDR3 contains 15 residues. Germline CDR1 reads ENHRY; CDR2 reads SYGVKD. CDR3 protein: CAIGDPDRGGYEQYF. The CDR3, as DNA: TGTGCCATCGGTGACCCGGACAGGGGGGGGTACGAGCAGTACTTC.

In regard to this clonotype: A much larger clone differs from this one at a single base, so this may be a read error. This chain joins TRBV5-5 and TRBJ1-5; 10 bases map to TRBD1. Germline V gives CDR1 SGHKS, CDR2 YYEKEE (reference sequence). The CDR3 contains 16 residues. The CDR3 nucleotides are TGTGCCAGCAGCTTAATACCGGGACAGGGGAATCAGCTCCAGCATTTT. Translated, it gives CASSLIPGQGNQLQHF.

To note about this clonotype: Since no conserved phenylalanine or tryptophan closes the CDR3, a read error is the likely cause. This chain uses TRBV4-2 with TRBJ2-5, with D hard to call. Germline V gene sequence: CDR1 LGHNA, CDR2 YNFKEQ. Deletions cut 0 bases from V and 0 bases from J, with 5 bases between. This CDR3 comprises 14 residues. The CDR3 sequence is CASSQEVDQETQYL. CDR3 nucleotides: TGTGCCAGCAGCCAAGAGGTCGACCAAGAGACCCAGTACTTA.

In the case of this clonotype: This may arise from a read error, as a much more abundant clone is one base away. The chain is built from TRBV4-2 and TRBJ1-6; no definite D call. CDR3 length: 15 amino acids. Germline V gene lookup returns CDR1 LGHNA and CDR2 YNFKEQ. The CDR3 DNA reads as TGTGCCGGCAGCCTAACCCGGGCCGAGAACTCACCCCTCCACTTT. It yields the protein CAGSLTRAENSPLHF.

The chain has TRBV7-9 and TRBJ2-5, with 7 bases lining up with TRBD2. The CDR3 is 16 residues long. With 4 bases clipped from V and 5 bases from J, the junction kept 13 bases outside the gene matches. Germline CDR1 reads SEHNR; CDR2 reads FQNEAQ (reference sequence). DNA of the CDR3: TGTGCCAGCAGCTCTCCACGCGCGGGAGTTCAGGAGACCCAGTACTTC. It specifies CASSSPRAGVQETQYF.

This rearrangement joins TRBV10-3 to TRBJ2-1, with 7 positions matching TRBD1. The CDR3 is 16 amino acids. Per the germline V gene, CDR1 is ENHRY and CDR2 is SYGVKD. Unmatched junction bases numbered 11, after V lost 4 bases and J lost 5 bases. Here the CDR3 DNA reads TGTGCCATCAGTGGAGGGGGCGAAGCCCTGAACAATGAGCAGTTCTTC. It translates to CAISGGGEALNNEQFF.

As regards this clonotype: The germline gene is not matched at one end of the junction; a read error may be the cause. The chain recombines TRBV11-2 with TRBJ2-7; 12 bases align to TRBD2. This CDR3 has 16 residues. Per the germline V gene, CDR1 is SGHAT and CDR2 is FQNNGV. CDR3 nucleotides: TGTGTCAGCAGCTCATTGACTAGCGGGAGAGTCCACGAGCAGTACTTC. Amino acids: CVSSSLTSGRVHEQYF. The full variable domain, rest sourced from reference TRBV11-2 and TRBJ2-7, is EAGVAQSPRYKIIEKRQSVAFWCNPISGHATLYWYQQILGQGPKLLIQFQNNGVVDDSQLPKDRFSAERLKGVDSTLKIQPAKLEDSAVYLCVSSSLTSGRVHEQYFGPGTRLTVT.

This clonotype was observed at least ten times. The rearrangement uses TRBV6-5 and TRBJ2-7; 8 positions match TRBD1. Germline V CDR1 and CDR2: MNHEY, SVGAGI. Unmatched junction bases numbered 2, after V lost 3 bases and J lost 1 base. CDR3 length equals 14 residues. The CDR3 DNA sequence: TGTGCCAGCAGTTATGGACAGGGTTCCTACGAGCAGTACTTC. Protein: CASSYGQGSYEQYF.

This clonotype came up a few times. A read error is possible here, since a much larger clone lies one base away. The chain joins TRBV29-1 to TRBJ2-1, with 8 bases fitting TRBD2. The V gene end was trimmed by 6 bases and the J gene end by 4 bases; junction bases not matched to a gene: 11. Germline V gene data show CDR1 as SQVTM and CDR2 as ANQGSEA. The CDR3 runs 15 residues. The CDR3 loop is CSVHWPGGIYNEQFF. DNA for the CDR3: TGCAGCGTGCATTGGCCGGGGGGGATATACAATGAGCAGTTCTTC.

V is TRBV20-1 and J is TRBJ2-7; D is possibly TRBD1 (5 bases). The CDR3 contains 13 residues. The germline gives CDR1 DFQATT, CDR2 SNEGSKA (reference sequence). V dropped 5 bases and J dropped 4 bases, with 15 bases sitting between them. CDR3 in DNA: TGCAGTGCTTCGCAGGGATCGGCTTACGAGCAGTACTTC. Translating it yields CSASQGSAYEQYF.

Remarks on this clonotype: A much larger clone lies a single base off, so this may be a read error. The rearrangement joins TRBV4-3 to TRBJ2-1; D possibly matches TRBD1 or TRBD2 (5 bases each). CDR3 length: 15 amino acids. Germline V gene data show CDR1 as LGHNA and CDR2 as YSLEER. The CDR3 is CASSQGTGQNNGQFF. For the CDR3, the DNA is TGCGCCAGCAGCCAAGGGACGGGGCAAAACAATGGGCAGTTCTTC.

The chain is built from TRBV19 and TRBJ2-3; 9 bases map to TRBD2. CDR3 size: 15 residues. Trimming at V came to 6 bases and at J to 6 bases, leaving 10 bases not matched to a gene. Germline lookup yields CDR1 LNHDA and CDR2 SQIVND (reference sequence). DNA of the CDR3: TGTGCCAGTAGAACAGTAGCGGGAGAGGGGGATACGCAGTATTTT. It is translated as CASRTVAGEGDTQYF.

V and J are TRBV12-3 or TRBV12-4 and TRBJ1-2; D remains unclear. Trimming pared 6 bases from V and 3 bases from J, leaving 11 bases between. The CDR3 has 13 residues. The chain's CDR3 is CASRTGSHYGYTF. CDR3 DNA sequence: TGTGCCAGCAGAACTGGATCCCACTATGGCTACACCTTC.

This clonotype was observed at least ten times. V is TRBV12-3 or TRBV12-4 and J is TRBJ1-5; 9 bases fit TRBD1. The CDR3 loop spans 17 amino acids. Trimming took 5 bases from V and 6 from J; bases not matched to a gene: 14. The CDR3 DNA sequence: TGTGCCAGCAGTCCACTGACAGGGGGGATGGGCTTTCAGCCCCAGCATTTT. Translated: CASSPLTGGMGFQPQHF.

Of note for this clonotype: The junction departs from germline at one end; a sequencing error may be responsible. The genes are TRBV7-8 and TRBJ2-2; the D gene is possibly TRBD2 (6 bases). The germline V gene encodes CDR1 SGHVS and CDR2 FQNEAQ. This CDR3 comprises 17 residues. The CDR3 sequence is CVSSITSPGLFTGELFF. The CDR3 bases are TGTGTCAGCAGCATCACATCACCGGGACTCTTCACCGGGGAGCTGTTTTTT.

On this clonotype: An end of the junction does not agree with germline; a read error may underlie this. The chain uses TRBV11-2 and TRBJ2-5; 9 bases align to TRBD2. Germline loops: CDR1 SGHAT, CDR2 FQNNGV. The CDR3 is 14 amino acids. The chain's CDR3 is CARSSAGGQENQYF. For the CDR3, the DNA is TGTGCCCGCAGCTCAGCGGGGGGACAAGAGAACCAGTACTTC.

In regard to this clonotype: This may come from a read error, since a much larger clone is one base off. The chain is built from TRBV6-5 and TRBJ1-2, with TRBD1 matching over 7 bases. This CDR3 is 15 amino acids long. The germline V gene encodes CDR1 MNHEY and CDR2 SVGAGI. This CDR3 reads CATSYSPGGDYGYTF. In DNA form, the CDR3 reads TGTGCCACCAGTTACTCCCCAGGGGGGGACTATGGCTACACCTTC.